This entry describes one T cell receptor (beta chain). Its matching antigen is unknown. Libraries used 5'RACE template switching adding universal primer site and UMIs. TCRdb reanalyzed the 5' RACE reads and collapses them to one entry per CDR3 protein, without DNA. The sample data list 250,000 to 300,000 distinct CDR3 sequences. These data are taken from a study of T cells expressing NK-cell markers. Turning to the study itself: One of the eight sequenced donors was seronegative, whereas the other seven were HCMV-seropositive. The study's findings and limits: These clonotypes, the leaders elsewhere, also led the CD3+CD56-NKG2C+ fraction in a handful of donors. In roughly six donors, dominant CD3+CD56+NKG2C+ clonotypes ranked among the top 10 CD8+ clonotypes.

Germline V gene lookup returns CDR1 GTSNPN and CDR2 SVGIG (reference sequence). The CDR3 covers 15 residues. Sequencing was carried out using blood T cells: a sorted CD56 or NKG2C T cell subset, CD4+ or CD8+ T cells, or bulk PBMC T cells (not recorded which). This sequence was found in a woman aged 18 to 75 in good health. The rearrangement uses TRBV30 and TRBJ2-3; there is no DNA to check the TCRdb D call of TRBD1. The CDR3 region is CAWSLTGGATDTQYF. The variable domain in full, completed from reference TRBV30 and TRBJ2-3, reads SQTIHQWPATLVQPVGSPLSLECTVEGTSNPNLYWYRQAAGRGLQLLFYSVGIGQISSEVPQNLSASRPQDRQFILSSKKLLLSDSGFYLCAWSLTGGATDTQYFGPGTRLTVL.